This is a list of T cell receptor beta chains from one sample in a study of cytomegalovirus exposure and HLA in healthy donors. Assay used: immunoSEQ multiplex PCR; TCRdb lists only in-frame clones, some missing. The repertoire has about 140,000 clones, about 77% of them found once; the top ten carry around 1.5%. The sequenced sample was PBMCs. These receptors came from a female donor in good health and CMV-seronegative. Both conserved end residues are part of each CDR3. A D gene is named only where the DNA matches it firmly. Some rows have no size entry. The others give once, few or many, or a class for an expanded clone.

J gene: TRBJ1-2; D gene: -; clone size: -; V gene: TRBV7-8; CDR3 DNA: TGTGCCAGCAGCGCGGACGGACACGAATATGGCTACACCTTC; CDR3 protein: CASSADGHEYGYTF
J gene: TRBJ2-1; D gene: -; clone size: -; V gene: TRBV5-1; CDR3 DNA: TGCGCCAGCAGCATCGGGGAGGCCTCGGGTACGCAGTTCTTC; CDR3 protein: CASSIGEASGTQFF
J gene: TRBJ1-6; D gene: -; clone size: few; V gene: TRBV5-6; CDR3 DNA: TGTGCCAGCAGCTTGCAGAATTCACCCCTCCACTTT; CDR3 protein: CASSLQNSPLHF
J gene: TRBJ1-5; D gene: -; clone size: -; V gene: TRBV4-1; CDR3 DNA: TGCGCCAGCAGCCAAGAAGTCACAGCGGATCAGCCCCAGCATTTT; CDR3 protein: CASSQEVTADQPQHF
J gene: TRBJ2-1; D gene: TRBD2; clone size: -; V gene: TRBV6-1; CDR3 DNA: TGTGCCAGCAGTGAAGCTGGCGGGAGGGTGGGCCATGAGCAGTTCTTC; CDR3 protein: CASSEAGGRVGHEQFF
J gene: TRBJ1-1; D gene: -; clone size: -; V gene: TRBV19; CDR3 DNA: TGTGCCAGTATTTCTAGAGTGGGACTGGCGAACACTGAAGCTTTCTTT; CDR3 protein: CASISRVGLANTEAFF
J gene: TRBJ1-1; D gene: -; clone size: -; V gene: TRBV27; CDR3 DNA: TGTGCCAGCAGTTTAAGGGGTGACACTGAAGCTTTCTTT; CDR3 protein: CASSLRGDTEAFF
J gene: TRBJ1-1; D gene: TRBD1; clone size: -; V gene: TRBV2; CDR3 DNA: TGTGCCAGCAGTGAAGCGGGGACAGGGAGGAACACTGAAGCTTTCTTT; CDR3 protein: CASSEAGTGRNTEAFF
J gene: TRBJ2-6; D gene: -; clone size: -; V gene: TRBV9; CDR3 DNA: TGTGCCAGCAGCGTACTAGGGGTCGGGGCCAACGTCCTGACTTTC; CDR3 protein: CASSVLGVGANVLTF
J gene: TRBJ2-1; D gene: TRBD2; clone size: -; V gene: TRBV7-9; CDR3 DNA: TGTGCCAGCACCTTAGGACTAGCGGGGGGGAGCTCCTACAATGAGCAGTTCTTC; CDR3 protein: CASTLGLAGGSSYNEQFF
J gene: TRBJ2-7; D gene: TRBD1; clone size: -; V gene: TRBV18; CDR3 DNA: TGTGCCAGCTCACCTAGGACAGGACAGCAGTACTTC; CDR3 protein: CASSPRTGQQYF
J gene: TRBJ2-1; D gene: TRBD2; clone size: -; V gene: TRBV28; CDR3 DNA: TGTGCCAGCAGTTTAATCACTAGCGGGAGATTAAATGAGCAGTTCTTC; CDR3 protein: CASSLITSGRLNEQFF
J gene: TRBJ2-7; D gene: TRBD1; clone size: few; V gene: TRBV5-6; CDR3 DNA: TGTGCCAGCAGCTTCCGGGACAGAGTTTACGAGCAGTACTTC; CDR3 protein: CASSFRDRVYEQYF
J gene: TRBJ2-3; D gene: TRBD2; clone size: -; V gene: TRBV18; CDR3 DNA: TGTGCCAGCTCACCTCAACTAGCGGGGGGAGATACGCAGTATTTT; CDR3 protein: CASSPQLAGGDTQYF
J gene: TRBJ2-7; D gene: TRBD1; clone size: few; V gene: TRBV7-9; CDR3 DNA: TGTGCCAGCAGCTTAGGGGACCGGGACAGGGGGCAAGAGCAGTACTTC; CDR3 protein: CASSLGDRDRGQEQYF
J gene: TRBJ2-5; D gene: -; clone size: -; V gene: TRBV7-6; CDR3 DNA: TGTGCCAGCCGCACCCGGACTCACGATCAAGAGACCCAGTACTTC; CDR3 protein: CASRTRTHDQETQYF
J gene: TRBJ2-2; D gene: -; clone size: -; V gene: TRBV7-9; CDR3 DNA: TGTGCCAGCATCCGACCCCGACTGTACACCGGGGAGCTGTTTTTT; CDR3 protein: CASIRPRLYTGELFF
J gene: TRBJ2-3; D gene: -; clone size: few; V gene: TRBV9; CDR3 DNA: TGTGCCAGCAGCCAAGCCGGGTTCAGCACAGATACGCAGTATTTT; CDR3 protein: CASSQAGFSTDTQYF
J gene: TRBJ1-2; D gene: TRBD1; clone size: -; V gene: TRBV9; CDR3 DNA: TGTGCCAGCAGCGTTGGGACAGCACTATCGGGCTACACCTTC; CDR3 protein: CASSVGTALSGYTF
J gene: TRBJ1-3; D gene: -; clone size: -; V gene: TRBV5-1; CDR3 DNA: TGCGCCAGCAGCCCAGGGTCCTCTGGAAACACCATATATTTT; CDR3 protein: CASSPGSSGNTIYF
J gene: TRBJ1-4; D gene: TRBD1; clone size: -; V gene: TRBV5-8; CDR3 DNA: TGTGCCAGCAGCTTGGGACAGGGGCAAAATGAAAAACTGTTTTTT; CDR3 protein: CASSLGQGQNEKLFF
J gene: TRBJ2-7; D gene: TRBD1; clone size: -; V gene: TRBV15; CDR3 DNA: TGTGCCACCAGCACCGCGGGACAGGGAAACGAGCAGTACTTC; CDR3 protein: CATSTAGQGNEQYF
J gene: TRBJ2-5; D gene: -; clone size: once; V gene: TRBV5-4; CDR3 DNA: TGTGCCAGCAGAAGGGGGGGAGAGGGGGACCAAGAGACCCAGTACTTC; CDR3 protein: CASRRGGEGDQETQYF
J gene: TRBJ1-6; D gene: TRBD1; clone size: -; V gene: TRBV6-4; CDR3 DNA: TGTGCCAGCAGTACAGGGGGCCAGTCACCCCTCCACTTT; CDR3 protein: CASSTGGQSPLHF
J gene: TRBJ2-3; D gene: TRBD2; clone size: -; V gene: TRBV7-2; CDR3 DNA: TGTGCCAGCAGCGACCTCGGGAGGAGCACAGATACGCAGTATTTT; CDR3 protein: CASSDLGRSTDTQYF
J gene: TRBJ2-1; D gene: -; clone size: -; V gene: TRBV9; CDR3 DNA: TGTGCCAGCAGCGTAGCTACCTCAAGTAATGAGCAGTTCTTC; CDR3 protein: CASSVATSSNEQFF
J gene: TRBJ2-7; D gene: TRBD2; clone size: few; V gene: TRBV10-3; CDR3 DNA: TGTGCCATCAGGGGGCCGCGGGGGGAAGGCTCCTACGAGCAGTACTTC; CDR3 protein: CAIRGPRGEGSYEQYF
J gene: TRBJ1-1; D gene: -; clone size: few; V gene: TRBV6-1; CDR3 DNA: TGTGCCAGCAGGGGGGGTCCTGAAGCTTTCTTT; CDR3 protein: CASRGGPEAFF
J gene: TRBJ1-1; D gene: -; clone size: -; V gene: TRBV5-8; CDR3 DNA: TGTGCCAGCACCGAGTACGGTGAAGCTTTCTTT; CDR3 protein: CASTEYGEAFF
J gene: TRBJ1-5; D gene: -; clone size: -; V gene: TRBV6-1; CDR3 DNA: TGTGCCAGCAGAGACGATCGGGGAAATCAGCCCCAGCATTTT; CDR3 protein: CASRDDRGNQPQHF
J gene: TRBJ2-5; D gene: TRBD1; clone size: -; V gene: TRBV5-1; CDR3 DNA: TGCGCCAGCAGCACAGACAGGGAGTCAGAGACCCAGTACTTC; CDR3 protein: CASSTDRESETQYF
J gene: TRBJ2-7; D gene: -; clone size: once; V gene: TRBV9; CDR3 DNA: TGTGCCAGCAGCGTTGGTACGGGGGACTACGAGCAGTACTTC; CDR3 protein: CASSVGTGDYEQYF
J gene: TRBJ2-5; D gene: -; clone size: -; V gene: TRBV7-2; CDR3 DNA: TGTGCCAGCAGCTGGGACTTTTTGGAGACCCAGTACTTC; CDR3 protein: CASSWDFLETQYF
J gene: TRBJ2-7; D gene: -; clone size: -; V gene: TRBV19; CDR3 DNA: TGTGCCAGTAGTATCCCGGGAATATACGAGCAGTACTTC; CDR3 protein: CASSIPGIYEQYF
J gene: TRBJ2-3; D gene: -; clone size: -; V gene: TRBV20-1; CDR3 DNA: TGCAGTGCTACCCAGAATACGCAGTATTTT; CDR3 protein: CSATQNTQYF
J gene: TRBJ2-2; D gene: TRBD2; clone size: -; V gene: TRBV27; CDR3 DNA: TGTGCCAGCAGTTTATCGGGGCGGGGGGCCGCCGGGGAGCTGTTTTTT; CDR3 protein: CASSLSGRGAAGELFF
J gene: TRBJ1-2; D gene: -; clone size: -; V gene: TRBV4-1; CDR3 DNA: TGCGCCAGCAGCCCCGACACAAGCCGAGGCTACACCTTC; CDR3 protein: CASSPDTSRGYTF
J gene: TRBJ2-3; D gene: -; clone size: -; V gene: TRBV10-1; CDR3 DNA: TGCGCCAGCAGCCACAGGGTTTATGCAGATACGCAGTATTTT; CDR3 protein: CASSHRVYADTQYF
J gene: TRBJ2-6; D gene: -; clone size: -; V gene: TRBV4-1; CDR3 DNA: TGCGCCAGCAGCCAAGTCCAGGCCGGATCTGGGGCCAACGTCCTGACTTTC; CDR3 protein: CASSQVQAGSGANVLTF
J gene: TRBJ2-5; D gene: TRBD2; clone size: -; V gene: TRBV7-9; CDR3 DNA: TGTGCCAGCAGCTTAAGACTAGCGGACCAAGAGACCCAGTACTTC; CDR3 protein: CASSLRLADQETQYF
J gene: TRBJ2-7; D gene: -; clone size: few; V gene: TRBV4-1; CDR3 DNA: TGCGCCAGCAGCCCTGACACCTACGAGCAGTACTTC; CDR3 protein: CASSPDTYEQYF
J gene: TRBJ2-7; D gene: -; clone size: -; V gene: TRBV5-4; CDR3 DNA: TGTGCCAGCAGCTTAAACACCAACGAGCAGTACTTC; CDR3 protein: CASSLNTNEQYF
J gene: TRBJ1-1; D gene: TRBD1; clone size: -; V gene: TRBV28; CDR3 DNA: TGTGCCAGCAGTTTAGACAGGGGGCTTAGCGTCACTGAAGCTTTCTTT; CDR3 protein: CASSLDRGLSVTEAFF
J gene: TRBJ2-3; D gene: -; clone size: -; V gene: TRBV30; CDR3 DNA: TGTGCCTGGAGTGGGGTTGGGCATTATAGCACAGATACGCAGTATTTT; CDR3 protein: CAWSGVGHYSTDTQYF
J gene: TRBJ1-1; D gene: -; clone size: -; V gene: TRBV25-1; CDR3 DNA: TGTGCCAGCAGTCCGGGGGGGGACACTGAAGCTTTCTTT; CDR3 protein: CASSPGGDTEAFF
J gene: TRBJ1-1; D gene: -; clone size: -; V gene: TRBV11-2; CDR3 DNA: TGTGCCAGCAGCCCCGCGGGGGGGCTCTGGGCTGAAGCTTTCTTT; CDR3 protein: CASSPAGGLWAEAFF
J gene: TRBJ1-4; D gene: TRBD1; clone size: -; V gene: TRBV27; CDR3 DNA: TGTGCCAGCAGTTTGAAATCAGGGGGCCTAAAACTGTTTTTT; CDR3 protein: CASSLKSGGLKLFF
J gene: TRBJ1-5; D gene: -; clone size: -; V gene: TRBV27; CDR3 DNA: TGTGCCAGCAGTTTATACGGGGAGCACGACCAGCCCCAGCATTTT; CDR3 protein: CASSLYGEHDQPQHF
J gene: TRBJ1-3; D gene: TRBD1; clone size: once; V gene: TRBV19; CDR3 DNA: TGTGCCAGTAGCGCCGGGACAGGGGCTGGAAACACCATATATTTT; CDR3 protein: CASSAGTGAGNTIYF
J gene: TRBJ1-1; D gene: TRBD1; clone size: -; V gene: TRBV28; CDR3 DNA: TGTGCCAGCAGTTTAATCGGAGGGGGCTTAGGAGCTTTCTTT; CDR3 protein: CASSLIGGGLGAFF
J gene: TRBJ2-2; D gene: -; clone size: -; V gene: TRBV6-1; CDR3 DNA: TGTGCCAGCAGTGCCGCGTGGGGGAGGGGGACCGGGGAGCTGTTTTTT; CDR3 protein: CASSAAWGRGTGELFF